These 19 T cell receptor beta chains originate from one sample sequenced in a study of beta chain features in type 1 diabetes. The study reverse transcribed the entire isolated RNA, so it sequenced expressed TCRB transcripts. TCRdb's table, derived via immunoSEQ multiplex PCR, lists solely in-frame clones and lacks some. The data show about 330,000 clones, approximately 11% seen once. Sequencing was done on a sample of naive CD4+ T cells from blood. These receptors were taken from a woman in her 30s in good health.

This clone was detected a few times. The chain links TRBV29-1 to TRBJ1-2; D might be TRBD1 (5 bases). V lost 7 bases to trimming and J lost 7 bases, with 13 bases between them. Germline loops: CDR1 SQVTM, CDR2 ANQGSEA. CDR3 size: 11 residues. The CDR3 DNA is TGCAGCGCCGTGTCGGGGGGTGGCTACACCTTC. It is translated as CSAVSGGGYTF.

V is TRBV28 and J is TRBJ1-1; 12 nucleotides match TRBD1. There are 15 residues in the CDR3. The trim removed 2 bases at V and 6 bases at J, leaving 4 bases unmatched. Germline V gives CDR1 MDHEN, CDR2 SYDVKM. CDR3 sequence (DNA): TGTGCCAGCAGTTTACCGGGACAGGGGGCTGCTGAAGCTTTCTTT. As protein: CASSLPGQGAAEAFF.

This clone was seen more than once but under ten times. This chain joins TRBV21-1 and TRBJ2-7; the D call TRBD2 from the table was never checked on the DNA. TRBV21-1 corresponds to a pseudogene. This CDR3 is built from 15 residues. DNA for the CDR3: TGTGCCAGCCGATTTGGACTAGCGGAGTCCTACGAGCAGTACTTC. It yields the protein CASRFGLAESYEQYF.

This clone has a handful of counts. The chain joins TRBV7-2 to TRBJ2-3, with 7 bases identical to TRBD1. This CDR3 contains 12 residues. Trimming removed 6 bases from V and 7 bases from J; junction bases left unmatched: 4. Germline CDR1 is SGHTA and CDR2 is FQGNSA. In nucleotides, the CDR3 is TGTGCCAGCAGTTCAGGGGGAAATACGCAGTATTTT. Translated: CASSSGGNTQYF.

This clone was counted between two and nine times. The chain has TRBV29-1 and TRBJ2-5; 11 bases line up with TRBD2. The CDR3 is 14 amino acids. The V segment lost 8 bases and the J segment 5 bases; nucleotides outside the gene matches: 10. Germline V gene lookup returns CDR1 SQVTM and CDR2 ANQGSEA. The CDR3: CSIHSGRAGETQYF. DNA of the CDR3: TGCAGCATCCATAGCGGGAGGGCGGGGGAGACCCAGTACTTC.

The chain links TRBV4-3 to TRBJ1-2, with unresolved D. CDR1 LGHNA and CDR2 YSLEER come from the germline V gene. The V gene lost 0 bases and the J gene lost 8 bases, with 13 bases spanning the gap. The CDR3 covers 14 residues. The CDR3 reads CASSQELRASGYTF. In DNA form, the CDR3 reads TGCGCCAGCAGCCAAGAGTTGAGGGCTAGCGGCTACACCTTC.

The chain joins TRBV21-1 to TRBJ1-1; the DNA was not used to check the table's D call, TRBD1. TRBV21-1 constitutes a pseudogene. This CDR3 is 16 amino acids long. CDR3 residues: CASSKARGFNGTEAFF. Here the CDR3 DNA reads TGTGCCAGCAGCAAAGCGAGGGGGTTTAATGGCACTGAAGCTTTCTTT.

This clone was counted between two and nine times. V usage is TRBV14 and J usage is TRBJ1-4; 8 bases line up with TRBD1. The V gene's germline CDR1 is SGHDN and CDR2 FVKESK. With V trimmed by 4 bases and J by 8 bases, 9 bases remained unmatched. This CDR3 is built from 15 residues. The CDR3: CASSPRTGLGEKLFF. The CDR3 nucleotides are TGTGCCAGCAGCCCCCGGACAGGGTTGGGGGAAAAACTGTTTTTT.

The rearrangement links TRBV2 to TRBJ2-5, with TRBD1 matching over 8 bases. The V and J ends lost 3 bases and 7 bases, in that order; junction bases with no gene match: 16. CDR3 length: 17 amino acids. Germline-derived CDR1 and CDR2 are SNHLY and FYNNEI. CDR3 sequence: CASSDPNLRGQLGTQYF. For the CDR3, the DNA is TGTGCCAGCAGTGACCCGAACCTCAGGGGGCAACTGGGGACCCAGTACTTC.

This clone appeared a few times. In DNA form, the CDR3 reads TGTGCCAGCAGCCTAGCCGGGACTAGATACCCCTACGAGCAGTACTTC. Translating it yields CASSLAGTRYPYEQYF. The genes are TRBV14 and TRBJ2-7; TRBD2 agrees at 8 bases. Germline CDR1 is SGHDN and CDR2 is FVKESK. V was clipped by 4 bases and J by 2 bases; unmatched bases: 10. CDR3 size: 16 residues.

V usage is TRBV6-6 and J usage is TRBJ2-1, with D hard to call. The CDR3 extends over 16 amino acids. The V gene lost 1 base and the J gene lost 0 bases, with 10 bases spanning the gap. From germline, CDR1 is MNHNY and CDR2 SVGAGI (reference sequence). In DNA, the CDR3 is TGTGCCAGCAGTTACTTTAGCTCGAGCTCCTACAATGAGCAGTTCTTC. Protein: CASSYFSSSSYNEQFF.

Only a few counts were recorded for this clone. The genes are TRBV5-1 and TRBJ2-6; D remains ambiguous. Germline CDR1 SGHRS, CDR2 YFSETQ. The CDR3 is 16 amino acids. V lost 4 bases and J lost 0, with 11 bases in between. DNA of the CDR3: TGCGCCAGCAGCCCAATCCCAGGCTCTGGGGCCAACGTCCTGACTTTC. This gives the protein CASSPIPGSGANVLTF.

This chain joins TRBV9 and TRBJ2-7; 8 bases align to TRBD1. The junction had 2 bases not matched to a gene; V was cut back by 3 bases and J by 0 bases. The CDR3 consists of 14 residues. Per the germline V gene, CDR1 is SGDLS and CDR2 is YYNGEE. CDR3 sequence: CASSEGQGSYEQYF. CDR3 coding DNA: TGTGCCAGCAGCGAAGGACAGGGCTCCTACGAGCAGTACTTC.

This clone was detected a few times. The chain combines TRBV20-1 with TRBJ2-7; D is ambiguous. CDR1 and CDR2 (germline): DFQATT, SNEGSKA (reference sequence). The CDR3 spans 11 residues. The V gene lost 5 bases and the J gene lost 3 bases, with 8 bases spanning the gap. CDR3 DNA sequence: TGCAGTGCTCCCGAGCACTACGAGCAGTACTTC. As protein: CSAPEHYEQYF.

This rearrangement joins TRBV7-3 to TRBJ1-1; 7 bases map to TRBD1. The CDR3 covers 14 residues. Germline V CDR1 and CDR2: SGHTA, FQGTGA. V was clipped by 5 bases and J by 3 bases; unmatched bases: 6. The CDR3 reads CASSPQGEYTEAFF. The CDR3 DNA follows: TGTGCCAGCAGCCCGCAGGGGGAGTACACTGAAGCTTTCTTT.

This clone was detected only a few times. This chain joins TRBV6-5 and TRBJ2-1; 8 bases line up with TRBD2. The CDR3 spans 14 residues. The ends lost 4 bases at V and 10 bases at J; junction bases unmatched: 9. The V gene's germline CDR1 is MNHEY and CDR2 SVGAGI. CDR3 sequence reads: CASSSRAGAGEQFF. The CDR3 nucleotides are TGTGCCAGCAGTTCGCGAGCGGGAGCGGGGGAGCAGTTCTTC.

This clone showed up just a few times. The same CDR3 can be traced to other DNA sequences in this sample. This chain uses TRBV28 with TRBJ2-3; 7 nucleotides match TRBD2. The length of the CDR3 is 15 residues. The germline CDR1 and CDR2 sequences are MDHEN and SYDVKM. Losses at the gene ends were 5 bases for V and 0 bases for J; bases not matched to a gene: 5. CDR3 DNA sequence: TGTGCCAGCAGTAGCTCGGGGGGAAGCACAGATACGCAGTATTTT. Amino acid sequence: CASSSSGGSTDTQYF.

The rearrangement links TRBV15 to TRBJ1-1; the D gene is possibly TRBD1 (5 bases). Trimming cost V 6 bases and J 1 base, with 15 bases left between them. Germline loops: CDR1 LNHNV, CDR2 YYDKDF (reference sequence). CDR3 length: 15 residues. The CDR3 spells CATRLLRTQNTEAFF. DNA of the CDR3: TGTGCCACCAGACTTTTGCGGACACAGAACACTGAAGCTTTCTTT.

The rearrangement links TRBV7-2 to TRBJ2-1, with 9 positions matching TRBD2. There are 14 residues in the CDR3. The trim removed 1 base at V and 14 bases at J, leaving 9 bases unmatched. The germline CDR1 and CDR2 sequences are SGHTA and FQGNSA. The CDR3 region has the DNA TGTGCCAGCAGCTTAGATCCTAGCGGGAAACTGAAGTTCTTC. Amino acid sequence: CASSLDPSGKLKFF.